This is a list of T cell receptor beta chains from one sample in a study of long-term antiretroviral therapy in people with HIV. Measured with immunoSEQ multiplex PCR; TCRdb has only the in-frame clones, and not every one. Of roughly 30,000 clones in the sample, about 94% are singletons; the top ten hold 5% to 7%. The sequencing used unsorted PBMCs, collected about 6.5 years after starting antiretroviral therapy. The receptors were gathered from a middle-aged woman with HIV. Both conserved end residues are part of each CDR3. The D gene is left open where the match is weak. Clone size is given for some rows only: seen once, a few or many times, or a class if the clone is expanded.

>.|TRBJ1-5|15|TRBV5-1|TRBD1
TGCGCCAGCAGCGAGGGACAGGGGCACAATCAGCCCCAGCATTTT
CASSEGQGHNQPQHF
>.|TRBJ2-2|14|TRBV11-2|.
TGTGCCAGCAGCTTAGATCCAAGTGCCGGGGAGCTGTTTTTT
CASSLDPSAGELFF
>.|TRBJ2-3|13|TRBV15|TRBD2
TGTGCCACCAGCAGCCAGAGTGGGACTAGCTATTATTTT
CATSSQSGTSYYF
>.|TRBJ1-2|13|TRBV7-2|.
TGTGCCAGCAGCTTAGACGGGCGCAATGGCTACACCTTC
CASSLDGRNGYTF
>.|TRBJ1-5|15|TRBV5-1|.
TGCGCCAGCAGCTTGTTTGGCAGCTCCAATCAGCCCCAGCATTTT
CASSLFGSSNQPQHF
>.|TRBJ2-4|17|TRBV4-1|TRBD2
TGCGCCAGCAGCCCGGGACTAGCGGGGGGGAATAAAAACATTCAGTACTTC
CASSPGLAGGNKNIQYF
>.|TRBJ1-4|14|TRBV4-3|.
TGCGCCAGCAGCCAAGATACGTTTTATGAAAAACTGTTTTTT
CASSQDTFYEKLFF
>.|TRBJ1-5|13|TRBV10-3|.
TGTGCCATCAGTGAGCAGGTAAATCAGCCCCAGCATTTT
CAISEQVNQPQHF
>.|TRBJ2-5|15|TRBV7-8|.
TGTGCCAGCAGCTTAGTCCCAGGCCCACAAGAGACCCAGTACTTC
CASSLVPGPQETQYF
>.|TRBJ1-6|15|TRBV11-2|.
TGTGCCAGCAGCGTTATGTGGGCGGGTTATTCACCCCTCCACTTT
CASSVMWAGYSPLHF
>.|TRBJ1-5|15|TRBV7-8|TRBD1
TGTGCCAGCAGCTTCAGGGGGCGAGGATCTCAGCCCCAGCATTTT
CASSFRGRGSQPQHF
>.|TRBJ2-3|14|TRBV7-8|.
TGTGCCAGCAAACAAAGGCAAGGGGCTGTTACGCAGTATTTT
CASKQRQGAVTQYF
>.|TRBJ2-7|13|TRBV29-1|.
TGCAGCGTTGCCCGTGACAGGCTCTACGAGCAGTACTTC
CSVARDRLYEQYF
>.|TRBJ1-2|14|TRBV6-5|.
TGTGCCAGCAGGCCGGGGCCCTGGGGTAATGGCTACACCTTC
CASRPGPWGNGYTF
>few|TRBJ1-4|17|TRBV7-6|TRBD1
TGTGCCAGCAGCTTAGCCGGGACAGGGGCCGTTAATGAAAAACTGTTTTTT
CASSLAGTGAVNEKLFF
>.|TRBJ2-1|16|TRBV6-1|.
TGTGCCAGCAGTGGCCAGCGGGCGGCCTCGATAAATGAGCAGTTCTTC
CASSGQRAASINEQFF
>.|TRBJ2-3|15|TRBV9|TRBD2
TGTGCCAGCAGCGTGGCGGGGGAGAGCACAGATACGCAGTATTTT
CASSVAGESTDTQYF
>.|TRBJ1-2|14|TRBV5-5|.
TGTGCCAGCAGCTTAACCGGGACGGCATATGGCTACACCTTC
CASSLTGTAYGYTF
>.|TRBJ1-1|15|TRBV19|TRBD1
TGTGCCAGTCGTTCCGGCCACGACAGGGTCACTGAAGCTTTCTTT
CASRSGHDRVTEAFF
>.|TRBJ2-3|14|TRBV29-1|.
TGCAGCGTTGAAGCCGCAGCAAGCACAGATACGCAGTATTTT
CSVEAAASTDTQYF
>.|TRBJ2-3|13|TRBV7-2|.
TGTGCCAGCAACCGGGGCGGGTCAGATACGCAGTATTTT
CASNRGGSDTQYF
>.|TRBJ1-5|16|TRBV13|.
TGTGCCAGCAACAAAAAACAAGGCCCCAGGGCGGCAGCCCAGCATTTT
CASNKKQGPRAAAQHF
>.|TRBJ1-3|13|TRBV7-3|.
TGTGCCAGCAGCTTGGGGTTTGGAAACACCATATATTTT
CASSLGFGNTIYF
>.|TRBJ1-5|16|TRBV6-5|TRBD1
TGTGCCAGCAGTTACTCACGGACAGGGGGTGGAATGCCCCAGCATTTT
CASSYSRTGGGMPQHF
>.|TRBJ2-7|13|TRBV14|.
TGTGCCAGCAGCCCCGGGACACACTACGAGCAGTACTTC
CASSPGTHYEQYF
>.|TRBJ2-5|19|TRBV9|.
TGTGCCAGCAGCGTAGGTCGTGGGGGAGGAGGACTCGGGGAAGAGACCCAGTACTTC
CASSVGRGGGGLGEETQYF
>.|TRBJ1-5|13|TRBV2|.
TGTGCCAGCAGCAGGGAGGGCAATCAGCCCCAGCATTTT
CASSREGNQPQHF
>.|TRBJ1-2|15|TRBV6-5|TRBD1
TGTGCCAGCAGTTACGTCACCGGGACAGGGGGCGCCGACACCTTC
CASSYVTGTGGADTF
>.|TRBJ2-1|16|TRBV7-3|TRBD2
TGTGCCAGCAGCCGGCATCCCGGGGGGACGTTTGATGAGCAGTTCTTC
CASSRHPGGTFDEQFF
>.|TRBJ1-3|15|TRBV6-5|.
TGTGCCAGCAGTTACGACACCTACTCTGGAAACACCATATATTTT
CASSYDTYSGNTIYF
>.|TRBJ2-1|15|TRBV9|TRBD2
TGTGCCAGCAGCGATAGCGGGGGGGCTTACAATGAGCAGTTCTTC
CASSDSGGAYNEQFF
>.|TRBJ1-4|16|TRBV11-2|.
TGTGCCAGCAGCTTGGGGGACCGGGTCCCGGGTGAAAAACTGTTTTTT
CASSLGDRVPGEKLFF
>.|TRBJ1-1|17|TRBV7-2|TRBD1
TGTGCCAGCAGTACTGTCCGGGACAGCCCCTGGGACACTGAAGCTTTCTTT
CASSTVRDSPWDTEAFF
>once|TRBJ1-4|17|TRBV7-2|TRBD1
TGTGCCAGCAGCTGGAAAACCGGGACAGGGGGCTCTGCGAAACTGTTTTTT
CASSWKTGTGGSAKLFF
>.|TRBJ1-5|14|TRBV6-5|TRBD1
TGTGCCAGCAGTGCTCAGGGGGCTAATCAGCCCCAGCATTTT
CASSAQGANQPQHF
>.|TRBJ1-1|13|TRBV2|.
TGTGCCAGCATGGAGCAGCCGAACACTGAAGCTTTCTTT
CASMEQPNTEAFF
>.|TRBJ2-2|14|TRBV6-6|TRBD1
TGTGCCAGCAGAGGACAGGCGAACACCGGGGAGCTGTTTTTT
CASRGQANTGELFF
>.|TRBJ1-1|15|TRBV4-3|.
TGCGCCAGCAGCCAAGATTTGACTATGGCCACTGAAGCTTTCTTT
CASSQDLTMATEAFF
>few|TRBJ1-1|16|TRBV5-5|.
TGTGCCAGCAGCTTGGACAGCGGGATCGGAAGGACTGAAGCTTTCTTT
CASSLDSGIGRTEAFF
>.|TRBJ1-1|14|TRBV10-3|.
TGTGCCATTACACCGGGGGTCATGAACACTGAAGCTTTCTTT
CAITPGVMNTEAFF